Below are 13 T cell receptor beta chains sequenced from a single sample in a study of T cell repertoires in cytomegalovirus infection (dated by TCRdb to about 2019). Their cognate antigens are unknown. Sample treatment or condition, as interpreted from the label and publication: in vitro stimulation with specific CMV peptide epitopes to enrich CMV-specific T cells. The listed sequencing device is Illumina HiSeq 1500. The public reads were reprocessed in TCRdb via fastp at Q25 and MiXCR, keeping in-frame beta chains. Entries are consolidated by CDR3 protein sequence, retaining the most common genes and DNA. A total of around 55,000 distinct CDR3 sequences appear in this sample, around 18% of them only once. The top ten constitute around a quarter of the sample. This specimen consisted of CD8+ T cells from cultured PBMCs, obtained from culture after CMV antigen stimulation. These receptors were taken from a human donor in good health (CMV status not recorded). Some clones in this sample may be carry-over from other donors' samples.

This clonotype was counted ten times or more. This chain connects TRBV7-2 to TRBJ2-1; no firm D call. CDR1 and CDR2 (germline): SGHTA, FQGNSA. Trimming shortened V by 5 bases and J by 8 bases, and 16 bases separated the two germline ends. The CDR3 contains 14 residues. Here the CDR3 reads CASSLLTLSDEQFF. The CDR3 nucleotides read TGTGCCAGCAGCCTCTTGACGCTTTCGGATGAGCAGTTCTTC.

The table lists this clonotype with many counts. The chain has TRBV7-9 and TRBJ1-5; TRBD1 agrees at 7 bases. J gave up 2 bases and V 5 bases, and 6 bases lay outside the gene matches. CDR3 length equals 15 residues. Germline V gene data show CDR1 as SEHNR and CDR2 as FQNEAQ (reference sequence). The CDR3 is CASSGTGVGNQPQHF. CDR3 nucleotide sequence: TGTGCCAGCAGCGGCACAGGGGTGGGCAATCAGCCCCAGCATTTT.

This clonotype was observed at least ten times. The chain carries TRBV7-9 and TRBJ1-3; the D is unclear. Trimming took 6 bases from V and 0 from J, leaving 15 bases between them. The CDR3 contains 16 residues. Germline V lookup: CDR1 SEHNR, CDR2 FQNEAQ (reference sequence). Here the CDR3 reads CASSQPDAVSGNTIYF. The DNA of the CDR3 is TGTGCCAGCAGTCAACCTGACGCAGTCTCTGGAAACACCATATATTTT.

V is TRBV4-3 and J is TRBJ2-7; D unclear. Trimming cost V 2 bases and J 7 bases, with 15 bases left between them. Germline CDR1 LGHNA, CDR2 YSLEER. The CDR3 has 14 residues. The CDR3 DNA follows: TGCGCCAGCAGCCAATATACGACCGACTGGGAGCAGTACTTC. Translating it yields CASSQYTTDWEQYF.

This clonotype was counted between two and nine times. The rearrangement links TRBV12-3 or TRBV12-4 to TRBJ2-5; possible D gene TRBD2, 5 bases. V was pared by 10 bases and J by 5 bases, with 8 bases between. This CDR3 is 10 amino acids long. CDR3 DNA: TGTGCCACGGGATTGGAGACCCAGTACTTC. Amino acids: CATGLETQYF.

This clonotype has just a few counts. The V gene is TRBV28, the J gene TRBJ2-5, with 9 bases identical to TRBD2. CDR1 MDHEN and CDR2 SYDVKM come from the germline V gene. The ends lost 5 bases at V and 5 bases at J; junction bases unmatched: 6. The CDR3 totals 14 residues. CDR3 sequence (DNA): TGTGCCAGCAGTGGGCGGGAGGGCAGGGAGACCCAGTACTTC. Its translation: CASSGREGRETQYF. Combining the CDR3 with reference TRBV28 and TRBJ2-5 gives the whole variable domain DVKVTQSSRYLVKRTGEKVFLECVQDMDHENMFWYRQDPGLGLRLIYFSYDVKMKEKGDIPEGYSVSREKKERFSLILESASTNQTSMYLCASSGREGRETQYFGPGTRLLVL.

This clonotype has only a few counts. CDR3 sequence: CASSLFGVGYGYTF. CDR3 sequence (DNA): TGTGCCAGCAGCTTATTCGGGGTTGGCTATGGCTACACCTTC. V is TRBV7-2 and J is TRBJ1-2; D uncertain. The germline V gene encodes CDR1 SGHTA and CDR2 FQGNSA. This CDR3 has 14 amino acids. V was pared by 2 bases and J by 4 bases, with 11 bases between.

This clonotype was detected a few times. The rearrangement joins TRBV11-2 to TRBJ2-1; TRBD2 matches 7 bases. This CDR3 region has 15 residues. Germline lookup yields CDR1 SGHAT and CDR2 FQNNGV. The V segment lost 5 bases and the J segment 7 bases; nucleotides outside the gene matches: 11. The DNA for the CDR3 is TGTGCCAGCAGCCCCACTAGCGCAAGGAGGAATGAGCAGTTCTTC. Translated, it gives CASSPTSARRNEQFF.

The CDR3 nucleotides are TGTGCCAGCAGCTTAAGTGGAGGCGGGAGCGAAACCCAGTACTTC. It codes for CASSLSGGGSETQYF. The genes are TRBV7-9 and TRBJ2-5; 7 nucleotides match TRBD2. Germline V gene lookup returns CDR1 SEHNR and CDR2 FQNEAQ (reference sequence). The CDR3 spans 15 residues. V trimming: 2 bases; J trimming: 8 bases; junction bases outside the gene matches: 11.

The genes are TRBV9 and TRBJ1-6, with unresolved D. The CDR3 extends over 15 amino acids. Trimming took 1 base from V and 6 from J, leaving 11 bases between them. From germline, CDR1 is SGDLS and CDR2 YYNGEE. CDR3: CASSVSEPANSPLHF. As DNA, the CDR3 is TGTGCCAGCAGCGTATCGGAGCCGGCTAATTCACCCCTCCACTTT.

This clonotype was recorded a few times. The chain combines TRBV7-9 with TRBJ2-2; TRBD2 might be the D (5 bases). Germline V gene data show CDR1 as SEHNR and CDR2 as FQNEAQ (reference sequence). Trimming shortened V by 5 bases and J by 4 bases, and 20 bases separated the two germline ends. The CDR3 is made up of 17 amino acids. CDR3 nucleotide sequence: TGTGCCAGCAGCAAGAGGGATCTGGACTCGCCCACCGGGGAGCTGTTTTTT. This sequence encodes CASSKRDLDSPTGELFF. The full variable domain, its missing parts supplied by reference TRBV7-9 and TRBJ2-2, is DTGVSQNPRHKITKRGQNVTFRCDPISEHNRLYWYRQTLGQGPEFLTYFQNEAQLEKSRLLSDRFSAERPKGSFSTLEIQRTEQGDSAMYLCASSKRDLDSPTGELFFGEGSRLTVL.

This chain joins TRBV4-3 and TRBJ2-5, with 8 bases lining up with TRBD2. The CDR3 consists of 16 residues. Germline V CDR1 and CDR2: LGHNA, YSLEER. V shed 4 bases, J shed 5 bases, and the junction held 12 bases outside the gene matches. The CDR3 loop reads CASSLYGNREGETQYF. The CDR3 DNA reads as TGCGCCAGCAGCCTATACGGGAATCGGGAGGGGGAGACCCAGTACTTC.

This clonotype has a handful of counts. J is TRBJ2-3 and V is TRBV29-1, with D possibly matching TRBD1 (6 bases). Trimming removed 3 bases at V and 4 bases at J, with 14 bases between. Germline V gene data show CDR1 as SQVTM and CDR2 as ANQGSEA. The CDR3 covers 14 residues. The CDR3 spells CSVEGRGKADTQYF. The DNA of the CDR3 is TGCAGCGTTGAGGGCAGGGGTAAGGCAGATACGCAGTATTTT.